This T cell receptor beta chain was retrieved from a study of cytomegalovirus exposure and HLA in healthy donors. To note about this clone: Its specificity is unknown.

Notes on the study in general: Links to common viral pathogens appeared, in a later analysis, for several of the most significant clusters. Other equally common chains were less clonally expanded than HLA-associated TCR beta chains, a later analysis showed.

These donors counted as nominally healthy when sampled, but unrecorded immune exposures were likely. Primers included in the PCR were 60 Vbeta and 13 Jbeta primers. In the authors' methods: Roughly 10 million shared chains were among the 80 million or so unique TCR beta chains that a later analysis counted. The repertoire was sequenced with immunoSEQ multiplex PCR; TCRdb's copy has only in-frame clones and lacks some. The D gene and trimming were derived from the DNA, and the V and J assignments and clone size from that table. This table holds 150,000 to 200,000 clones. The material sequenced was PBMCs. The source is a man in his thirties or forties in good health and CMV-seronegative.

DNA of the CDR3: TGTGCCAGCAGTGACTCGTCTCAGGGGGCCCGGGTCGCTTTCTTT. This sequence encodes CASSDSSQGARVAFF. The V call is TRBV6-4, the J call TRBJ1-1; 8 positions match TRBD1. The V gene's germline CDR1 is MRHNA and CDR2 SNTAGT. J was trimmed by 11 bases and V by 0 bases; bases with no gene match: 11. CDR3 length: 15 residues.